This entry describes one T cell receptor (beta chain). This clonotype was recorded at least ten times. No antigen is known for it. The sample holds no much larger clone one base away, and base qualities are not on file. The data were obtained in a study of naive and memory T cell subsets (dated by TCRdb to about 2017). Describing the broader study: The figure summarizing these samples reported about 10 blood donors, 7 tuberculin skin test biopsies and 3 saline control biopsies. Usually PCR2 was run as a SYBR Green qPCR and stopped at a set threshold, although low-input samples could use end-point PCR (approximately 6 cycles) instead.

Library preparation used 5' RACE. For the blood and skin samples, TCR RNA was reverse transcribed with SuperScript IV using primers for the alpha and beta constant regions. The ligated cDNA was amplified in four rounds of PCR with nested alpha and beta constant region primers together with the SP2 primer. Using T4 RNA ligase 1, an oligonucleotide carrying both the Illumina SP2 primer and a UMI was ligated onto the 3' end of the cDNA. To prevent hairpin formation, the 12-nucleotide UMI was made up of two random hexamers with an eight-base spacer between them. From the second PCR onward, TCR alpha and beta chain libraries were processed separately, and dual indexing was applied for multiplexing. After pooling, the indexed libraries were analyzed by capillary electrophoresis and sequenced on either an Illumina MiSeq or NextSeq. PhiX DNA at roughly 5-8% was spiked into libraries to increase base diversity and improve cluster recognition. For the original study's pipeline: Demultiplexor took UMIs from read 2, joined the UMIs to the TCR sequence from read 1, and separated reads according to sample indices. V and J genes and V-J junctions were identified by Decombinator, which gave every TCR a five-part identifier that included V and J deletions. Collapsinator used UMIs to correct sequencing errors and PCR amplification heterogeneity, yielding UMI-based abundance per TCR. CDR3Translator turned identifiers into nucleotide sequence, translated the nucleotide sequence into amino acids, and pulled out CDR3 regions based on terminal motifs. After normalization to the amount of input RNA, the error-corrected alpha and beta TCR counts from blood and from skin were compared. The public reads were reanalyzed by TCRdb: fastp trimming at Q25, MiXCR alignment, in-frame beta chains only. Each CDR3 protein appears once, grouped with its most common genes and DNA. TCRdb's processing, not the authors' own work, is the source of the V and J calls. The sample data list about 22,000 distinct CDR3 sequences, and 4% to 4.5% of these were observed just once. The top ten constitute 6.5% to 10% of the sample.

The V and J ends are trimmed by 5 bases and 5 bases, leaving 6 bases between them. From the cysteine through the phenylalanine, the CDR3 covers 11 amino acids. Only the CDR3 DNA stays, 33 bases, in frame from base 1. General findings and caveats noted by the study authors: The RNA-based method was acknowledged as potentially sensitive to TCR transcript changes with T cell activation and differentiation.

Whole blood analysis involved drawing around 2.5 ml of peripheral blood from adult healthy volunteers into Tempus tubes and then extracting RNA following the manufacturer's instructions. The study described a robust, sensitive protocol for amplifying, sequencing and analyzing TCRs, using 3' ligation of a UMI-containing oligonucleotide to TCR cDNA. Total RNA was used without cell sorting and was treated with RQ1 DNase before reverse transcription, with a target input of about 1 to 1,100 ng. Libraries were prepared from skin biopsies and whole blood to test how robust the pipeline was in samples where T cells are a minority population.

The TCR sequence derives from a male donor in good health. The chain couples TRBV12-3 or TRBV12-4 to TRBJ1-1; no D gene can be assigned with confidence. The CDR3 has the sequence CASSDLTEAFF. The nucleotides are TGTGCCAGCAGTGACTTGACTGAAGCTTTCTTT.